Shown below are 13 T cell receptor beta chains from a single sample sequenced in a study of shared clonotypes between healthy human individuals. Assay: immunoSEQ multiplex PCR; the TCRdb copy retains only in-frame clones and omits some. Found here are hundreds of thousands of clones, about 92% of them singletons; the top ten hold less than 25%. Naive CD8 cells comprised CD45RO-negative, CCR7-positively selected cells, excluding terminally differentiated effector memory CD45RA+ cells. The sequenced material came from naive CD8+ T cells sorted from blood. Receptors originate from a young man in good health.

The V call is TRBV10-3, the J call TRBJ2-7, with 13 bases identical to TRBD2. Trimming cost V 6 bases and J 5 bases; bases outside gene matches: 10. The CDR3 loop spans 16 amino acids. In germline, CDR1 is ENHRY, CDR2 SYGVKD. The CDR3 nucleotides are TGTGCCATCAGGAATACTAGCGGGAGGGCCCTCGACGAGCAGTACTTC. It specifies CAIRNTSGRALDEQYF.

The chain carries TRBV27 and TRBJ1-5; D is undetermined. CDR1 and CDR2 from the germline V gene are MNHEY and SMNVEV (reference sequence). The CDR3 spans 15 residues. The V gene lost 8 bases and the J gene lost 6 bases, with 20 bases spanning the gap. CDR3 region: CASSKAGTGLQPQHF. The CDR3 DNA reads TGTGCCAGCTCGAAGGCGGGAACCGGTCTTCAGCCCCAGCATTTT.

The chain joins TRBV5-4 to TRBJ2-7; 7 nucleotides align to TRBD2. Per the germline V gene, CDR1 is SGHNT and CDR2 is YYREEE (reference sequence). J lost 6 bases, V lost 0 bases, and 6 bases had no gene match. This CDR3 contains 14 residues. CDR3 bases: TGTGCCAGCAGCTTGGGACCGGGAGGTAGCGAGCAGTACTTC. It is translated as CASSLGPGGSEQYF.

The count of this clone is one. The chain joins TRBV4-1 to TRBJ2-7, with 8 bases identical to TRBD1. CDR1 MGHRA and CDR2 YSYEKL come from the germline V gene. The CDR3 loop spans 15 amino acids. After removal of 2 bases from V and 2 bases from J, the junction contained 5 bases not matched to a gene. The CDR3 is CASSQLDRETYEQYF. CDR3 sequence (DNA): TGCGCCAGCAGCCAACTGGACAGGGAAACCTACGAGCAGTACTTC.

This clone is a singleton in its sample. CDR3: CASSEGQGANQPQHF. CDR3 nucleotide sequence: TGTGCCAGCAGTGAGGGACAGGGGGCCAATCAGCCCCAGCATTTT. The rearrangement joins TRBV2 to TRBJ1-5; 12 bases are a match to TRBD1. The CDR3 runs 15 residues. With 3 bases clipped from V and 3 bases from J, the junction kept 0 bases outside the gene matches. Per the germline V gene, CDR1 is SNHLY and CDR2 is FYNNEI.

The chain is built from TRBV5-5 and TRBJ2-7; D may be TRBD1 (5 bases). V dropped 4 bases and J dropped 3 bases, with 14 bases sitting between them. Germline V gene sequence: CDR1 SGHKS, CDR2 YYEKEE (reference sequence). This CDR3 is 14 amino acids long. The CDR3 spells CASSIRVGDYEQYF. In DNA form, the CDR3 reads TGTGCCAGCAGCATACGGGTAGGGGACTACGAGCAGTACTTC. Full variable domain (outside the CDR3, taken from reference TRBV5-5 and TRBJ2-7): DAGVTQSPTHLIKTRGQQVTLRCSPISGHKSVSWYQQVLGQGPQFIFQYYEKEERGRGNFPDRFSARQFPNYSSELNVNALLLGDSALYLCASSIRVGDYEQYFGPGTRLTVT.

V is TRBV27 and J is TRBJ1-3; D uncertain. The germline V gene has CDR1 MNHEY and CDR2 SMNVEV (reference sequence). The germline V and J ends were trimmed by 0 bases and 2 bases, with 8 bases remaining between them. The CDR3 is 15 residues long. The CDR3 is CASSLSGSTGNTIYF. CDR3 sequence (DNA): TGTGCCAGCAGTTTATCGGGGAGTACTGGAAACACCATATATTTT.

The CDR3 protein is CASTIVGSSYNEQFF. For the CDR3, the DNA is TGTGCCAGTACGATTGTGGGAAGCTCCTACAATGAGCAGTTCTTC. This chain connects TRBV19 to TRBJ2-1; no firm D call. The CDR3 covers 15 residues. V shed 7 bases and J shed 0 bases, with 13 bases lying between them. Germline assignment: CDR1 LNHDA and CDR2 SQIVND (reference sequence).

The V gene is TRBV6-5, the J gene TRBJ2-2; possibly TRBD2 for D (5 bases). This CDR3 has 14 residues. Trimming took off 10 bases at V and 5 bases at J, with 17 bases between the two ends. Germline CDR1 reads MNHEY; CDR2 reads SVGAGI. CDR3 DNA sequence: TGTGCCACCCAAGTTACAACGGGAACCGGGGAGCTGTTTTTT. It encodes CATQVTTGTGELFF.

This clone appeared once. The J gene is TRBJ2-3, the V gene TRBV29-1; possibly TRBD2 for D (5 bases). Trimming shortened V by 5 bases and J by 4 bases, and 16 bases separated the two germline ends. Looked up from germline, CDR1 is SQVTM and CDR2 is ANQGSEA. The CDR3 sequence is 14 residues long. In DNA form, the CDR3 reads TGCAGCGTTCCCGCTGCGGGTGGGGCAGATACGCAGTATTTT. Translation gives CSVPAAGGADTQYF.

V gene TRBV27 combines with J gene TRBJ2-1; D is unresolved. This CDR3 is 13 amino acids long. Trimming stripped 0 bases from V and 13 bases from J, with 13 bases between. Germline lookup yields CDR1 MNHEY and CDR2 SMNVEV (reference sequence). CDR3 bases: TGTGCCAGCAGTTTATCGAGTCTCTTGGTACAGTTCTTC. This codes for CASSLSSLLVQFF.

CDR3 sequence reads: CASSPTVGGSSYEQYF. CDR3 bases: TGTGCCAGCAGCCCCACGGTGGGGGGTAGCTCCTACGAGCAGTACTTC. This rearrangement joins TRBV7-2 to TRBJ2-7, with D maybe TRBD2 (6 bases). The CDR3 extends over 16 amino acids. V lost 5 bases and J lost 0, with 17 bases in between. Germline CDR1 is SGHTA and CDR2 is FQGNSA.

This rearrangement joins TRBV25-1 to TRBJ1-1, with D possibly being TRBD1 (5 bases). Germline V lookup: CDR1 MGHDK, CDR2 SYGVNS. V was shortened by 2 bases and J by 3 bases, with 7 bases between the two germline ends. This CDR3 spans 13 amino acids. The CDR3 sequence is CASSEQGHTEAFF. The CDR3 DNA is TGTGCCAGCAGTGAACAGGGACACACTGAAGCTTTCTTT.